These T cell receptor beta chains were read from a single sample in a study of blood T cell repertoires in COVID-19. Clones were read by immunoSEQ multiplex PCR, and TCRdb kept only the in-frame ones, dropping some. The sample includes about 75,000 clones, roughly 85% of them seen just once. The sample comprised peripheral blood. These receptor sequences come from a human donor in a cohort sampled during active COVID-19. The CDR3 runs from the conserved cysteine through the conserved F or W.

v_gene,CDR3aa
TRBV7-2,CASSSSISGPQHF
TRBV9,CASAGLRAPLHF
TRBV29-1,CSARNTEAFF
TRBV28,CASSLAVREKLFF
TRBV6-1,CASSDNRGAYEQYF
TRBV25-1,CASSELGSLTTDTQYF
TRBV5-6,CASSPTRALGNTEAFF
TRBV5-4,CASSIDSHEAFF
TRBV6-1,CASSDRTGQGSGQPQHF
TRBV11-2,CASSLAGVFYEQYF
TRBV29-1,CSVESGDNYGYTF
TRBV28,CASSSTAGGYTF
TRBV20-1,CSASSRAGNTEAFF
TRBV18,CASSPGTGEYGYTF
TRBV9,CASSGANTGGNTIYF
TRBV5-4,CASSLYSGSGYEQYF
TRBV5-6,CASSLAKSGGTEAFF
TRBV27,CASTRPGQGTGELFF
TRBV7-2,CASSPDRVRDTEAFF
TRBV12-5,CASQTPNSVYGYTF
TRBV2,CASSEGGGRLHQPQHF
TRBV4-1,CASSQASGKADEQYF
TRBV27,CASSGLLGSGRVSDTQYF
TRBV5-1,CASSLTGGTYNEQFF